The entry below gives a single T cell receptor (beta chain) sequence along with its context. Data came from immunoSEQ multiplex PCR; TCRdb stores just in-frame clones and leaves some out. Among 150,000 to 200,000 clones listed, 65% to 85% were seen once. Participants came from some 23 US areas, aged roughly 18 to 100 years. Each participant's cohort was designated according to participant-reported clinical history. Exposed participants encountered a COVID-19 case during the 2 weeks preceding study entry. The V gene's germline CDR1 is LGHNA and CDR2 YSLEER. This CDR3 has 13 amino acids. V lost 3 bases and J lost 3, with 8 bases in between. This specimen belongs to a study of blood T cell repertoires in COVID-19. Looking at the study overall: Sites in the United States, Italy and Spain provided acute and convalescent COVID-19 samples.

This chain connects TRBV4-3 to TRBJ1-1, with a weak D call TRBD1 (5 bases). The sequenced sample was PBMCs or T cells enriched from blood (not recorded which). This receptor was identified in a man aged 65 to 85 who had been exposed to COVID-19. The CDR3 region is CASSQRGDTEAFF. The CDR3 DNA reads TGCGCCAGCAGCCAGCGGGGGGACACTGAAGCTTTCTTT.